These 10 T cell receptor beta chains came from one sample sequenced in a study of T cell changes during pregnancy in multiple sclerosis. TCRdb's copy holds only in-frame clones and misses some; the assay was immunoSEQ multiplex PCR. The profile shows around 77,000 clones, around 90% of them singletons. The sample in question was peripheral blood, obtained in the third trimester of pregnancy. These receptors were taken from a female donor with multiple sclerosis, enrolled in a pregnancy study.

V and J are TRBV28 and TRBJ1-2, with TRBD1 as a possible D gene (6 bases). The CDR3 runs 16 residues. The V end was cut by 5 bases, the J end by 3 bases, with 19 bases between. The germline CDR1 and CDR2 sequences are MDHEN and SYDVKM. DNA for the CDR3: TGTGCCAGCAGTCCCCTGCGAGACAGGAAGGACTATGGCTACACCTTC. Its protein is CASSPLRDRKDYGYTF.

The rearrangement uses TRBV6-5 and TRBJ2-3; D perhaps matches TRBD1 (6 bases). V lost 6 bases and J 2 bases, leaving 12 bases between the germline ends. CDR1 is MNHEY, CDR2 SVGAGI, per germline. The CDR3 spans 14 residues. CDR3: CASRPGASTDTQYF. The CDR3 DNA reads TGTGCCAGCAGGCCAGGGGCCTCCACAGATACGCAGTATTTT.

In this sample, this clone turned up once. The chain couples TRBV30 to TRBJ2-4; 7 nucleotides match TRBD1. Germline V gene lookup returns CDR1 GTSNPN and CDR2 SVGIG (reference sequence). This CDR3 contains 13 residues. V was pared by 0 bases and J by 9 bases, with 5 bases of the junction left unmatched. The CDR3 region is CAWSVSEGAIQYF. The CDR3 DNA is TGTGCCTGGAGTGTATCCGAGGGGGCCATTCAGTACTTC. Full variable domain (rest looked up from reference TRBV30 and TRBJ2-4): SQTIHQWPATLVQPVGSPLSLECTVEGTSNPNLYWYRQAAGRGLQLLFYSVGIGQISSEVPQNLSASRPQDRQFILSSKKLLLSDSGFYLCAWSVSEGAIQYFGAGTRLSVL.

The chain links TRBV13 to TRBJ2-1; D gene ambiguous. The V end lost 0 bases, the J end lost 0 bases, and 6 bases lay between the germline ends. The CDR3 has 15 residues. Germline values: CDR1 PRHDT, CDR2 FYEKMQ (reference sequence). CDR3 sequence reads: CASSLGRSSYNEQFF. The CDR3 coding sequence is TGTGCCAGCAGCTTAGGACGGAGCTCCTACAATGAGCAGTTCTTC. Variable domain in full (rest from reference TRBV13 and TRBJ2-1): AAGVIQSPRHLIKEKRETATLKCYPIPRHDTVYWYQQGPGQDPQFLISFYEKMQSDKGSIPDRFSAQQFSDYHSELNMSSLELGDSALYFCASSLGRSSYNEQFFGPGTRLTVL.

The J gene is TRBJ2-3, the V gene TRBV4-1; 7 bases align to TRBD1. The CDR3 is 17 amino acids. V was clipped by 0 bases and J by 3 bases; unmatched bases: 9. Germline V gene sequence: CDR1 MGHRA, CDR2 YSYEKL. This CDR3 is CASSQDYTGEWTDTQYF. The CDR3 nucleotides are TGCGCCAGCAGCCAAGATTACACAGGGGAGTGGACAGATACGCAGTATTTT.

The chain links TRBV27 to TRBJ2-3; D remains ambiguous. Trimming shortened V by 2 bases and J by 4 bases, and 10 bases separated the two germline ends. The CDR3 runs 14 residues. In germline, CDR1 is MNHEY, CDR2 SMNVEV (reference sequence). CDR3 protein: CASSLREAADTQYF. The CDR3 coding sequence is TGTGCCAGCAGTTTACGCGAGGCGGCAGATACGCAGTATTTT.

The chain is built from TRBV9 and TRBJ2-1, with a tentative D call TRBD1 (5 bases). V lost 0 bases and J lost 0, with 10 bases in between. Germline V gene sequence: CDR1 SGDLS, CDR2 YYNGEE. CDR3 length: 16 amino acids. CDR3 protein: CASSVAWGSSYNEQFF. The CDR3 nucleotides are TGTGCCAGCAGCGTAGCTTGGGGCAGCTCCTACAATGAGCAGTTCTTC.

This chain joins TRBV30 and TRBJ2-4; 9 positions agree with TRBD2. Germline values: CDR1 GTSNPN, CDR2 SVGIG (reference sequence). This CDR3 comprises 16 residues. V was pared by 3 bases and J by 10 bases, with 16 bases of the junction left unmatched. CDR3 in amino acids: CAWSLARGRALDIQYF. The CDR3, as DNA: TGTGCCTGGAGCTTGGCGCGCGGGAGGGCCCTTGATATTCAGTACTTC.

The chain employs TRBV19 and TRBJ2-6; tentative D call: TRBD2 (6 bases). This CDR3 has 17 residues. Germline loops: CDR1 LNHDA, CDR2 SQIVND (reference sequence). Trimming pared 4 bases from V and 0 bases from J, leaving 13 bases between. The CDR3 DNA sequence: TGTGCCAGTAGTACGGGACTTTTGAGCTCTGGGGCCAACGTCCTGACTTTC. It codes for CASSTGLLSSGANVLTF.

The CDR3: CASSDPNRDTGELFF. The DNA for the CDR3 is TGTGCCAGCAGTGATCCGAACAGGGACACCGGGGAGCTGTTTTTT. The rearrangement joins TRBV6-4 to TRBJ2-2; D might be TRBD1 (6 bases). CDR1 and CDR2 (germline): MRHNA, SNTAGT. This CDR3 has 15 amino acids. Trimming stripped 3 bases from V and 3 bases from J, with 11 bases between.